This T cell receptor beta chain originates from a study of cytomegalovirus exposure and HLA in healthy donors (dated by TCRdb to 2016 to 2017). In terms of the full investigation: In an earlier analysis of approximately 500 of the donors, 276 Gb of sequence data and some 100 million unique TCR beta sequences from approximately 180 million T cells were reported. Approximately 310 gigabases of sequencing data and approximately 92 million unique TCR sequences made up an early release that covered some 640 HLA-typed donors. Among the roughly 400 genotyped donors, approximately 76% belonged to the genetic ancestry cluster associated with self-reported Caucasian donors. The study aimed to test whether cataloging public T cell receptors could reveal signatures of past pathogen exposure. Using immunosequencing, the study profiled T cell repertoires from roughly 650 subjects and related those repertoires to cytomegalovirus serostatus. Along with the approximately 650-subject first cohort, a separate validation cohort of over a hundred different subjects was used. To predict cytomegalovirus infection status, the study brought together high-throughput TCR immunosequencing, statistical association of individual TCRs with disease status, and machine learning. A later analysis re-analyzed previously published TCR beta repertoires from 550 to 700 donors and added high-resolution HLA genotyping to study TCR occurrence patterns. Rather than using new phenotypic data, the later analysis identified candidate immune exposures from TCR beta sequences and from how often those sequences occurred across donors. An earlier analysis of approximately 640 of the donors applied high-throughput TCR beta sequencing to assess whether each TCR beta V gene segment acted as functional or pseudogenic. Donor age, sex, ethnicity and CMV serostatus were compiled together with the repertoire data. A later genetic analysis took genome-wide SNP genotypes for about 65% of the roughly 670 donors and used that subset as a discovery cohort. Every discovery cohort repertoire had been produced on one sequencing platform. Class I and class II HLA loci were covered by the typing at four-digit resolution. Typing coverage varied by locus: roughly 629-640 donors for A, B, C, DRB1 and DQB1; roughly 560 for DQA1; about 590 for DPA1; some 470 for DPB1. Because of strong linkage in the cohort, 4 to 6 DR-DQ haplotypes were treated as single units for association and clustering. Across some 400 genotyped donors of the cohort, an average of about 250,000 unique TCR beta nucleotide sequences per donor were sequenced, and 15% to 20% of those sequences were non-productive. The research as a whole found: Linkage disequilibrium might explain the correlated functional status among segregating V segments, but an unknown experimental factor could not be ruled out. The classifier was reported to diagnose cytomegalovirus status with high specificity and sensitivity in both the original and validation cohorts. The only immune exposure information available for the cohort was CMV serostatus. An earlier analysis of 450 to 750 of the donors showed that most TCR beta V segments appeared in productive rearrangements either about 87% or about 30% of the time, which broadly matched IMGT annotations. In a later analysis, the rate of TCR association differed among HLA loci, with DRB1 alleles having the most associated TCRs and HLA-C alleles having the fewest. According to a later analysis, most CMV-associated TCR beta chains appeared to be HLA-restricted, and the HLA associations seemed to be driven largely by CMV exposure. The earlier analysis of 587 of the donors excluded 15 to 20 rarely observed V segments, including chromosome 9 orphons, because counts were too low. This cohort had only TCR beta chains sequenced, and the lack of alpha or paired-chain data limited which features could be detected. Across donors, most TCR sequences were observed very rarely, whereas some public TCRs were present in many individuals. A total of 150 or so TCR beta chains were listed by the study as associated with cytomegalovirus. According to a later analysis, parvovirus B19, influenza, CMV and Epstein-Barr virus appeared linked to several top co-occurrence clusters. In a later genetic analysis, fewer N-insertions in productive TCRs were reported among donors in an Asian-associated ancestry cluster than the approximately 670-donor mean. Presence/absence analyses assumed roughly uniform sequencing depth across donors, an assumption that may not hold. V-gene and J-gene trimming of TCR beta chains was associated with a missense DCLRE1C variant in a later genetic analysis, and the association was replicated in an independent cohort. A cluster of highly shared sequence variants was judged likely to represent a technical artifact of the sequencing pipeline. Because the 87-base-pair reads could not distinguish some IMGT-functional V segments, including TRBV6-2 and TRBV6-3, those segments were excluded. Specific HLA alleles were associated with 15,000 to 20,000 TCR beta sequences at a false discovery rate of 0.05 in a later analysis. Because some donors lacked HLA typing at each locus, the association tests relied only on the typed subset. Three of the identified cytomegalovirus-associated TCR beta chains were confirmed in vitro to be specific for cytomegalovirus antigens. A further reported finding was that TCR beta sequences accurately predicted the HLA-A and HLA-B alleles for most subjects in the first cohort. Assigning TCR associations to individual alleles was difficult when HLA alleles, especially DR and DQ, strongly co-occurred. In a later analysis, HLA-associated TCR beta chains showed more clonal expansion and lower generation probabilities than non-associated chains that were equally common. The authors suggested that the approach could potentially be generalized to other disease states and immunological phenotypes.

The CDR3 has 15 amino acids, counting the end cysteine and phenylalanine. Of all the DNA, just the CDR3 is kept, 45 bases in frame from base 1. Clipping removes 6 bases from V and 6 bases from J, with 11 as the unmatched junction base count. CDR1 is given as MNHEY and CDR2 as SVGAGI, both from the germline V gene. Library preparation used the immunoSEQ multiplex PCR assay. For the multiplex PCR, a mixture combining 60 forward primers for TCR Vbeta segments and 13 reverse primers for TCR Jbeta segments was used. A multiplex PCR assay on genomic DNA amplified the CDR3 region of rearranged TCR beta genes. Amplified TCR beta libraries were sequenced as 87-base-pair reads on the Illumina HiSeq System. Concerning the study's data processing: In a later analysis, some 80 million unique TCR beta chains were counted across the 650 to 700 repertoires, and some 10 million of these chains were shared by at least two donors. A nearest-neighbor algorithm error-corrected the raw reads and collapsed the reads into unique sequences, merging closely related sequences to remove PCR and sequencing errors. To assign V, D and J gene segments, CDR3 sequences were aligned to IMGT reference sequences. Each retained sequence needed at least a six-nucleotide match to both a V gene segment and a J gene segment. Rearrangements were called productive when the CDR3 lacked stop codons and stayed in frame with V and J; all others were non-productive. CDR3 was defined according to IMGT convention as the region running from the second conserved V-encoded cysteine to the conserved J-encoded phenylalanine. In an earlier analysis of around 540 of the donors, sequences lacking an unambiguous match to a single V gene segment were excluded. An earlier analysis of some 610 of the donors called V segments functional above 56.7% productive rearrangements and segregating when the between-donor standard deviation exceeded 5%. A statistical classification framework was developed to diagnose cytomegalovirus status using the catalog of TCR beta chain sequences. V and J gene assignment, in a later analysis, came from comparing TCR nucleotide sequences with IMGT/GENE-DB human TR gene sequences. In a later analysis, CDR3 sequences and most-parsimonious VDJ recombination scenarios were assigned using the TCRdist pipeline. In a later analysis, every TCR beta chain was defined by the combination of its CDR3 amino acid sequence and its V-gene family, and reads without a unique V-gene family were dropped. As a way to deal with suspected cross-contamination and a sequencing artifact, a later analysis dropped 450 to 700 nucleotide sequences that were highly shared and had low generation probability. In a later analysis, a clonal expansion index was calculated for each public chain from normalized within-repertoire ranks of inferred template counts. Generation probabilities in a later analysis came from a VDJ recombination model fitted to out-of-frame rearrangements, and those results were checked against IGoR. A later analysis scored TCR-TCR, TCR-HLA and TCR-CMV co-occurrence with hypergeometric tests, applying a repertoire-size bias correction to TCR pairs. In a later analysis, false discovery rates were estimated by permuting HLA or CMV assignments 20 times. A later analysis grouped co-occurring TCRs with DBSCAN, adding TCRdist sequence similarity when clustering within HLA-allele-positive subsets. Repertoires with fewer than 30,000 or more than 120,000 public chains were left out of co-occurrence clustering, as were about 5 repertoires with anomalous nucleotide sharing. The immuneACCESS repertoire file appears here via TCRdb, limited to in-frame rearrangements. These files lack a portion of the clones; in checked studies, under half of the deficit traces to unresolved V genes, and the cause of the others is not known. The V and J calls and clone size are taken from that table; D and trimming were inferred from the DNA. The sample data list 130,000 or so clones, and roughly 76% of these were observed just once. Roughly 1.6% of the sample comes from the top ten.

This clone has more than one count but fewer than ten. Its antigen is unknown. No much larger clone exists at a distance of one base, and base qualities are not known. The cohort was made up of several hundred healthy bone marrow donors. At the time of sampling, every cohort member was nominally healthy, though immune exposures that went unrecorded were likely present. The donor was CMV seronegative and was included in the group of around 320 seronegative cohort members. A peripheral blood sample was provided by each donor, and peripheral blood mononuclear cells were used for TCR beta sequencing. The Qiagen DNeasy Blood Extraction Kit was used to extract genomic DNA from the blood cell samples.

The rearranged segments are TRBV6-5 and TRBJ1-2, with 9 middle bases fitting TRBD1. The sample comprised PBMCs. The TCR was taken from a female donor in good health and CMV-seronegative. The CDR3 here reads CASRITGTGINGYTF. Read as DNA, the sequence is TGTGCCAGCAGGATTACAGGGACAGGGATCAATGGCTACACCTTC.